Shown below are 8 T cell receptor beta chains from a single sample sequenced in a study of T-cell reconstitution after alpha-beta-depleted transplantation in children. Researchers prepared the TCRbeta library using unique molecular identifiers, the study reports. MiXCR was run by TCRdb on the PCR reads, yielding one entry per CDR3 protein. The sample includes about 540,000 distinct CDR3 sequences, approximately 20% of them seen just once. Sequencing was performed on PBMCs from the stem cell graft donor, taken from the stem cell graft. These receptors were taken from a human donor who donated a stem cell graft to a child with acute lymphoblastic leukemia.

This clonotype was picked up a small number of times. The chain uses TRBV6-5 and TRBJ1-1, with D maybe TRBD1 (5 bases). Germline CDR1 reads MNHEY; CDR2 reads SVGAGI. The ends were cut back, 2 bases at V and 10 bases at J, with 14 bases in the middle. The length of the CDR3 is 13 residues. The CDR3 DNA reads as TGTGCCAGCAGTTACCGGGGGGGGTCATCAGCTTTCTTT. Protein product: CASSYRGGSSAFF.

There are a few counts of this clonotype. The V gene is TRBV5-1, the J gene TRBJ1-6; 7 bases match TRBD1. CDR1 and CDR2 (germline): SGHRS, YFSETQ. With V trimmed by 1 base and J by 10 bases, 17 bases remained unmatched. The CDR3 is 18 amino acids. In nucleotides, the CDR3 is TGCGCCAGCAGCTTGATGGTCGTGGTGAGGGACAGCGGATCACCCCTCCACTTT. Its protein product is CASSLMVVVRDSGSPLHF.

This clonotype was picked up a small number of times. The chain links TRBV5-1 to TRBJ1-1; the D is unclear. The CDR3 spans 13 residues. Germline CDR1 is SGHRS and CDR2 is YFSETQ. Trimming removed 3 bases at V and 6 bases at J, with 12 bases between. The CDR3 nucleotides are TGCGCCAGCAGCTCTGGCCAGGCCGCTGAAGCTTTCTTT. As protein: CASSSGQAAEAFF. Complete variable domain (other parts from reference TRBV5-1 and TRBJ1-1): KAGVTQTPRYLIKTRGQQVTLSCSPISGHRSVSWYQQTPGQGLQFLFEYFSETQRNKGNFPGRFSGRQFSNSRSEMNVSTLELGDSALYLCASSSGQAAEAFFGQGTRLTVV.

CDR3 sequence (DNA): TGCAGCGTTGAGACCGACCTTGGGACCGGGGAGCTGTTTTTT. Its protein product is CSVETDLGTGELFF. The chain combines TRBV29-1 with TRBJ2-2; D gene uncertain. Trimming removed 3 bases at V and 5 bases at J, with 13 bases between. CDR1 SQVTM and CDR2 ANQGSEA come from the germline V gene. The CDR3 sequence is 14 residues long.

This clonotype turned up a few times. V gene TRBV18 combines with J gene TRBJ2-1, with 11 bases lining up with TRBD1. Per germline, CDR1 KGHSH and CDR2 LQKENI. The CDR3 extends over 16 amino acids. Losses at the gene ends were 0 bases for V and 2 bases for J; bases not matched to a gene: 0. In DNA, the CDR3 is TGTGCCAGCTCACCACCGGGACAGGGGGCCTACAATGAGCAGTTCTTC. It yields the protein CASSPPGQGAYNEQFF.

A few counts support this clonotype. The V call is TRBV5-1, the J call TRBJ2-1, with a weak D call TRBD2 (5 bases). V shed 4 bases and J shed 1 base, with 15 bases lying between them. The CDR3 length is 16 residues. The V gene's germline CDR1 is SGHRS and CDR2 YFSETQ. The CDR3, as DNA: TGCGCCAGCAGCCTGCACCTCAGCGGTTCCTACAATGAGCAGTTCTTC. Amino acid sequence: CASSLHLSGSYNEQFF.

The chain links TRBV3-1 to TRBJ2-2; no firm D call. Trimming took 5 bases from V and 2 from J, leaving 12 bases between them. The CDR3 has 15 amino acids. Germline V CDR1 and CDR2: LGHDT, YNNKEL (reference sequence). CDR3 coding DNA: TGTGCCAGCAGCAAGGCTCCTCATAACACCGGGGAGCTGTTTTTT. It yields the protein CASSKAPHNTGELFF.

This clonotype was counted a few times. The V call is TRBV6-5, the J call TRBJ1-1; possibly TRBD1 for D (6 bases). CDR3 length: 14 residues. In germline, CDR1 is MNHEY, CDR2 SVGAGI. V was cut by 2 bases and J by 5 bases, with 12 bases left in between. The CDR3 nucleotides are TGTGCCAGCAGTTACACCGACGGACAGACTGAAGCTTTCTTT. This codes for CASSYTDGQTEAFF.